One and the same sample provided the 21 T cell receptor beta chains below, sequenced in a study of T cells after yellow fever vaccination. TCRdb reprocessed the 5' RACE reads via MiXCR and lists one record per CDR3 protein. The table has about 630,000 distinct CDR3 sequences, about 12% seen once. This specimen consisted of PBMCs, obtained on the day of the yellow fever booster vaccination. Receptor source: a man aged 25-45 years who received the YFV17D yellow fever vaccine.

A few counts support this clonotype. J is TRBJ2-5 and V is TRBV20-1, with 13 positions matching TRBD2. J lost 4 bases, V lost 0 bases, and 5 bases had no gene match. The germline V gene has CDR1 DFQATT and CDR2 SNEGSKA (reference sequence). CDR3 length: 16 amino acids. CDR3 in amino acids: CSARDGGLAGVETQYF. The DNA of the CDR3 is TGCAGTGCTAGAGATGGCGGACTAGCGGGAGTAGAGACCCAGTACTTC.

This clonotype was seen many times. The chain carries TRBV7-2 and TRBJ2-1, with D possibly matching TRBD2 (5 bases). Trimming shortened V by 2 bases and J by 7 bases, and 12 bases separated the two germline ends. The CDR3 loop spans 14 amino acids. Germline values: CDR1 SGHTA, CDR2 FQGNSA. CDR3 DNA: TGTGCCAGCAGCTTAAAGGGCGGGTATAATGAGCAGTTCTTC. As protein: CASSLKGGYNEQFF.

This clonotype was counted a few times. V usage is TRBV12-3 or TRBV12-4 and J usage is TRBJ2-4; 10 bases fit TRBD1. The CDR3 sequence is 14 residues long. Unmatched junction bases numbered 5, after V lost 6 bases and J lost 6 bases. The chain's CDR3 is CASRERDRGNIQYF. The CDR3 DNA is TGTGCCAGCAGGGAAAGGGACAGGGGAAACATTCAGTACTTC.

The chain links TRBV29-1 to TRBJ2-2; no clear D. CDR3 length equals 11 residues. The germline CDR1 and CDR2 sequences are SQVTM and ANQGSEA. V was trimmed by 1 base and J by 6 bases, leaving 3 bases between them. The CDR3 region has the DNA TGCAGCGTTGAAGTAGCCGGGGAGCTGTTTTTT. Translated, it gives CSVEVAGELFF.

This clonotype was seen at least ten times. The genes are TRBV7-8 and TRBJ2-1; 8 nucleotides agree with TRBD2. Germline lookup yields CDR1 SGHVS and CDR2 FQNEAQ. V shed 6 bases and J 4 bases; nucleotides not matched to a gene: 14. The CDR3 consists of 17 residues. CDR3 loop: CASRPPGSSGWYNEQFF. DNA for the CDR3: TGTGCCAGCAGACCACCCGGCTCTAGCGGGTGGTACAATGAGCAGTTCTTC.

This clonotype occurred a few times. This chain uses TRBV20-1 with TRBJ2-7; 10 nucleotides line up with TRBD2. The CDR3 runs 15 residues. V lost 6 bases to trimming and J lost 3 bases; unmatched junction nucleotides: 11. Germline CDR1 is DFQATT and CDR2 is SNEGSKA (reference sequence). The CDR3 DNA is TGCAGTGCCACTGACAGGCGACTAGCGGGCTACGAGCAGTACTTC. Amino acids: CSATDRRLAGYEQYF.

The V call is TRBV6-2 or TRBV6-3, the J call TRBJ2-1, with 9 bases that match TRBD2. There are 14 residues in the CDR3. V shed 7 bases and J 7 bases; nucleotides not matched to a gene: 8. Germline V CDR1 and CDR2: MNHEY, SVGEGT. The CDR3 sequence is CASTVAGVENEQFF. The DNA of the CDR3 is TGTGCCAGCACCGTAGCGGGAGTCGAGAATGAGCAGTTCTTC.

The gene calls are TRBV15 and TRBJ1-2, with a possible D match to TRBD1 (6 bases). This CDR3 region has 16 residues. Germline assignment: CDR1 LNHNV and CDR2 YYDKDF (reference sequence). Trimming removed 2 bases from V and 0 bases from J, with 13 bases in between. The CDR3 sequence: CATSRTTGSSNYGYTF. CDR3 bases: TGTGCCACCAGCAGAACTACAGGGTCGTCTAACTATGGCTACACCTTC.

This clonotype has only a few counts. The chain uses TRBV20-1 and TRBJ2-1, with 7 positions matching TRBD2. V shed 5 bases and J 3 bases; nucleotides not matched to a gene: 10. The germline V gene has CDR1 DFQATT and CDR2 SNEGSKA (reference sequence). This CDR3 comprises 15 residues. The CDR3, as DNA: TGCAGTGCTTGGGGGGGGACTATAAACTACAATGAGCAGTTCTTC. Protein product: CSAWGGTINYNEQFF.

This clonotype was detected only a few times. The chain joins TRBV5-8 to TRBJ1-1, with D maybe TRBD1 (5 bases). Germline V gene lookup returns CDR1 SGHTS and CDR2 YDEGEE. V was clipped by 4 bases and J by 3 bases, with 16 bases between them. The CDR3 covers 15 residues. CDR3 amino acids: CASSPRGGRHTEAFF. The CDR3, as DNA: TGTGCCAGCAGCCCTAGGGGTGGTAGGCACACTGAAGCTTTCTTT. Combining the CDR3 with reference TRBV5-8 and TRBJ1-1 gives the whole variable domain EAGVTQSPTHLIKTRGQQATLRCSPISGHTSVYWYQQALGLGLQFLLWYDEGEERNRGNFPPRFSGRQFPNYSSELNVNALELEDSALYLCASSPRGGRHTEAFFGQGTRLTVV.

The genes are TRBV13 and TRBJ2-7; D might be TRBD1 (6 bases). The CDR3 has 13 amino acids. Germline values: CDR1 PRHDT, CDR2 FYEKMQ (reference sequence). V shed 5 bases and J shed 3 bases, with 11 bases lying between them. The CDR3 DNA follows: TGTGCCAGCAGCACAGGGACACTCTACGAGCAGTACTTC. It translates to CASSTGTLYEQYF. Combining the CDR3 with reference TRBV13 and TRBJ2-7 gives the whole variable domain AAGVIQSPRHLIKEKRETATLKCYPIPRHDTVYWYQQGPGQDPQFLISFYEKMQSDKGSIPDRFSAQQFSDYHSELNMSSLELGDSALYFCASSTGTLYEQYFGPGTRLTVT.

This clonotype showed up just a few times. The V gene is TRBV9, the J gene TRBJ2-2; 7 bases line up with TRBD2. V lost 2 bases, J lost 5 bases, and 6 bases stayed unmatched. Germline-derived CDR1 and CDR2 are SGDLS and YYNGEE. The CDR3 runs 15 residues. CDR3 amino acids: CASSVAAGVTGELFF. The CDR3 DNA is TGTGCCAGCAGCGTCGCGGCGGGGGTAACCGGGGAGCTGTTTTTT.

This clonotype was counted only a few times. The chain joins TRBV6-1 to TRBJ1-4; perhaps TRBD1 as D (5 bases). CDR3 length: 13 residues. V was clipped by 7 bases and J by 3 bases, with 9 bases between them. Germline V gene lookup returns CDR1 MNHNS and CDR2 SASEGT. CDR3 in amino acids: CASTDSPNEKLFF. CDR3 nucleotide sequence: TGTGCCAGCACTGACAGTCCTAATGAAAAACTGTTTTTT.

The chain is built from TRBV16 and TRBJ2-1, with D maybe TRBD1 (6 bases). The CDR3 totals 16 residues. Trimming took off 4 bases at V and 3 bases at J, with 16 bases between the two ends. Germline lookup yields CDR1 KGHSY and CDR2 FQNENV. CDR3 in amino acids: CASSLRGSDYYNEQFF. CDR3 sequence (DNA): TGTGCCAGCAGCCTTAGGGGGTCCGACTACTACAATGAGCAGTTCTTC.

This clonotype has a handful of counts. V and J are TRBV20-1 and TRBJ2-5; 12 bases map to TRBD2. With V trimmed by 1 base and J by 1 base, 10 bases remained unmatched. CDR1 and CDR2 (germline): DFQATT, SNEGSKA (reference sequence). The CDR3 length is 18 residues. For the CDR3, the DNA is TGCAGTGCTAGAGGGGGACTAGCGGGTTACAAAATCCAAGAGACCCAGTACTTC. Its protein product is CSARGGLAGYKIQETQYF.

The V and J genes are TRBV5-6 and TRBJ2-7, with D possibly TRBD2 on 5 matching bases. Trimming cost V 1 base and J 7 bases, with 15 bases left between them. The CDR3 length is 14 residues. Germline V gives CDR1 SGHDT, CDR2 YYEEEE. CDR3 residues: CASSLPGSMGEQYF. The CDR3 coding sequence is TGTGCCAGCAGCTTGCCGGGATCAATGGGAGAGCAGTACTTC.

This clonotype has just a few counts. The V and J genes are TRBV7-8 and TRBJ2-7; no clear D. The V gene's germline CDR1 is SGHVS and CDR2 FQNEAQ. V was cut by 1 base and J by 0 bases, with 10 bases left in between. This CDR3 comprises 15 residues. The chain's CDR3 is CASSLDAGSSYEQYF. The DNA of the CDR3 is TGTGCCAGCAGCTTAGATGCAGGAAGCTCCTACGAGCAGTACTTC.

This clonotype was detected only a few times. The chain uses TRBV20-1 and TRBJ2-7, with 10 bases identical to TRBD2. This CDR3 has 14 residues. V gave up 0 bases and J gave up 3 bases; unmatched junction bases: 2. The germline V gene encodes CDR1 DFQATT and CDR2 SNEGSKA (reference sequence). The CDR3 protein is CSARDSGRGYEQYF. For the CDR3, the DNA is TGCAGTGCTAGAGACAGCGGGAGGGGCTACGAGCAGTACTTC.

The chain recombines TRBV3-1 with TRBJ2-1; D unresolved. The V end lost 0 bases, the J end lost 8 bases, and 17 bases lay between the germline ends. Germline V gives CDR1 LGHDT, CDR2 YNNKEL (reference sequence). The CDR3 loop spans 16 amino acids. The CDR3 bases are TGTGCCAGCAGCCAAGACCCCCCTAAGGTGAACCATGAGCAGTTCTTC. This sequence encodes CASSQDPPKVNHEQFF.

The chain links TRBV28 to TRBJ2-5; TRBD2 matches 7 bases. Germline CDR1 and CDR2: MDHEN and SYDVKM. The CDR3 is made up of 14 amino acids. V was clipped by 6 bases and J by 2 bases; unmatched bases: 6. The CDR3 reads CASRTSTLQETQYF. CDR3 DNA: TGTGCCAGCAGGACTAGCACTCTGCAAGAGACCCAGTACTTC.

This clonotype was recorded a few times. The chain recombines TRBV15 with TRBJ2-1, with TRBD2 matching over 7 bases. This CDR3 comprises 17 residues. V dropped 0 bases and J dropped 5; count of bases not matched to a gene: 10. Germline CDR1 is LNHNV and CDR2 is YYDKDF (reference sequence). The CDR3 coding sequence is TGTGCCACCAGCAGAGATTTAGGGACTATGGGCAACAATGAGCAGTTCTTC. Translating it yields CATSRDLGTMGNNEQFF.